Listed below are T cell receptor beta chains from one sample, sequenced in a study of cytomegalovirus exposure and HLA in healthy donors. Sequencing used immunoSEQ multiplex PCR; TCRdb keeps in-frame clones, though not all of them. The repertoire holds 60,000 to 85,000 clones, with 78% as singletons. The sample comprised PBMCs. Source of these receptors: a man aged 35 to 55 in good health and CMV-seronegative. CDR3s include the opening cysteine and the closing phenylalanine or tryptophan. A D gene is named only where the DNA matches it firmly. Rows may omit the clone size; those that give it use once, few, many or a size class.

size: NA; V: TRBV7-7; D: TRBD2; J: TRBJ2-2; DNA: TGTGCTAGCAGCTTAGAGGGAGGGGTCGGGGAGCTGTTTTTT; CDR3: CASSLEGGVGELFF
size: NA; V: TRBV7-3; D: NA; J: TRBJ2-6; DNA: TGTGCCAGCAGCTTACCAGGGCGACCCTCTGGGGCCAACGTCCTGACTTTC; CDR3: CASSLPGRPSGANVLTF
size: NA; V: TRBV7-9; D: TRBD1; J: TRBJ1-1; DNA: TGTGCCAGCAGCTGGGGGGACAGTTTGAACACTGAAGCTTTCTTT; CDR3: CASSWGDSLNTEAFF
size: NA; V: TRBV7-2; D: TRBD1; J: TRBJ2-1; DNA: TGTGCCAGCAGCAGGACAGGCTATGAGCAGTTCTTC; CDR3: CASSRTGYEQFF
size: NA; V: TRBV2; D: NA; J: TRBJ2-6; DNA: TGTGCCAGCAGCGAACAATCTGGGGCCAACGTCCTGACTTTC; CDR3: CASSEQSGANVLTF
size: NA; V: TRBV4-2; D: TRBD2; J: TRBJ2-3; DNA: TGTGCCAGCAGCCCTTGGCCTGACAGCGGGGGGAGTTTATATAGTAGCACAGATACGCAGTATTTT; CDR3: CASSPWPDSGGSLYSSTDTQYF
size: NA; V: TRBV19; D: NA; J: TRBJ2-5; DNA: TGTGCCAGTAGTAGACGAGGCATCCAAGAGACCCAGTACTTC; CDR3: CASSRRGIQETQYF
size: NA; V: TRBV30; D: NA; J: TRBJ2-7; DNA: TGTGCCTGGACTCAAGGAGCGGAACCCTACGAGCAGTACTTC; CDR3: CAWTQGAEPYEQYF
size: NA; V: TRBV11-2; D: NA; J: TRBJ2-7; DNA: TGTGCCAGCAGTCACAAATACGAGCAGTACTTC; CDR3: CASSHKYEQYF
size: NA; V: TRBV19; D: NA; J: TRBJ2-7; DNA: TGTGCCAGTAGTACGACTAGGGCCCTTGTCTTC; CDR3: CASSTTRALVF
size: NA; V: TRBV6-5; D: NA; J: TRBJ1-1; DNA: TGTGCCAGCAGTACTGGGGGCGCAGGGGACACTGAAGCTTTCTTT; CDR3: CASSTGGAGDTEAFF
size: once; V: TRBV7-6; D: TRBD2; J: TRBJ2-5; DNA: TGTGCCAGCAGCGTTGGACTAGCGGGGATTCGTAACCCCACCCCAGAGACCCAGTACTTC; CDR3: CASSVGLAGIRNPTPETQYF
size: NA; V: TRBV6-5; D: TRBD1; J: TRBJ1-1; DNA: TGTGCCAGCAGTTACTCGGGACAGCTTAACACTGAAGCTTTCTTT; CDR3: CASSYSGQLNTEAFF
size: NA; V: TRBV30; D: TRBD1; J: TRBJ1-5; DNA: TGTGCCTGGAGTCCCACAGGGGCCCAGCCCCAGCATTTT; CDR3: CAWSPTGAQPQHF
size: NA; V: TRBV15; D: NA; J: TRBJ2-4; DNA: TGTGCCACCAGCCTACTTACCGACTATCTAGCCAAAAACAGTCAGTACTTC; CDR3: CATSLLTDYLAKNSQYF
size: NA; V: TRBV14; D: NA; J: TRBJ2-1; DNA: TGTGCCAGCAGCCAAATTAATTCATGGGAGCTTAGCTCCTACAATGAGCAGTTCTTC; CDR3: CASSQINSWELSSYNEQFF
size: once; V: TRBV18; D: NA; J: TRBJ2-2; DNA: TGTGCCAGCTCACCAGGACTAAGCGGTGCGAACACCGGGGAGCTGTTTTTT; CDR3: CASSPGLSGANTGELFF
size: NA; V: TRBV5-7; D: TRBD2; J: TRBJ2-1; DNA: TGTGCCAGCAGCGGGGGACTAGTCGTGGACAATGAGCAGTTCTTC; CDR3: CASSGGLVVDNEQFF
size: NA; V: TRBV5-5; D: NA; J: TRBJ1-4; DNA: TGTGCCAGCAGCTTGACGGGTAATGAAAAACTGTTTTTT; CDR3: CASSLTGNEKLFF
size: once; V: TRBV6-1; D: NA; J: TRBJ1-3; DNA: TGTGCCAGCACCTCAGTTATCTCTGGAAACACCATATATTTT; CDR3: CASTSVISGNTIYF
size: NA; V: TRBV18; D: TRBD1; J: TRBJ2-7; DNA: TGTGCCAGCTCACCTGACAGGGCCGCTACTTTGGAGCAGTACTTC; CDR3: CASSPDRAATLEQYF
size: NA; V: TRBV4-2; D: NA; J: TRBJ2-2; DNA: TGTGCCAGCAGCCAAGGACAGAGATTGAACACCGGGGAGCTGTTTTTT; CDR3: CASSQGQRLNTGELFF
size: once; V: TRBV5-1; D: NA; J: TRBJ1-1; DNA: TGCGCCAGCAGCTTCACAGGAGACACTGAAGCTTTCTTT; CDR3: CASSFTGDTEAFF
size: few; V: TRBV5-1; D: NA; J: TRBJ2-5; DNA: TGCGCCAGCAGCTTGGTAGGGGAAGAGACCCAGTACTTC; CDR3: CASSLVGEETQYF
size: NA; V: TRBV5-1; D: TRBD1; J: TRBJ2-1; DNA: TGCGCCAGCAGGGCCGGGACAGGGGGTTACAATGAGCAGTTCTTC; CDR3: CASRAGTGGYNEQFF
size: NA; V: TRBV7-2; D: NA; J: TRBJ1-4; DNA: TGTGCGACCGCGGGGGCTAATGAAAAACTGTTTTTT; CDR3: CATAGANEKLFF
size: NA; V: TRBV7-9; D: TRBD2; J: TRBJ2-1; DNA: TGTGCCAGCAGCCCTCCCCCACGACTAGCGTTAGACAATGAGCAGTTCTTC; CDR3: CASSPPPRLALDNEQFF
size: NA; V: TRBV19; D: NA; J: TRBJ2-1; DNA: TGTGCCAGTAGTATAGAAGGGGGGGGCTCCTACAATGAGCAGTTCTTC; CDR3: CASSIEGGGSYNEQFF
size: NA; V: TRBV19; D: TRBD2; J: TRBJ2-1; DNA: TGTGCCAGTAGTATCAGGGGACTAGCTAGTGAGCAGTTCTTC; CDR3: CASSIRGLASEQFF
size: NA; V: TRBV5-4; D: TRBD1; J: TRBJ1-3; DNA: TGTGCCAGCAGTTCCGGGACAGGGGGCGCCGCTGGAAACACCATATATTTT; CDR3: CASSSGTGGAAGNTIYF
size: NA; V: TRBV19; D: TRBD2; J: TRBJ2-1; DNA: TGTGCCAGTAACTATGCGGGGGGGATTTACAATGAGCAGTTCTTC; CDR3: CASNYAGGIYNEQFF
size: once; V: TRBV28; D: NA; J: TRBJ2-6; DNA: TGTGCCAGCAGTTTAACAGGTTTCTCTGGGGCCAACGGCCTGACTTTC; CDR3: CASSLTGFSGANGLTF
size: NA; V: TRBV9; D: NA; J: TRBJ2-7; DNA: TGTGCCAGCAGCGTCGATGGGGGCCGGTACGAGCAGTACTTC; CDR3: CASSVDGGRYEQYF
size: NA; V: TRBV5-1; D: TRBD1; J: TRBJ2-3; DNA: TGCGCCAGCAGCGATAGGACAGGGTCGACAGATACGCAGTATTTT; CDR3: CASSDRTGSTDTQYF
size: NA; V: TRBV18; D: NA; J: TRBJ1-4; DNA: TGTGCCAGCTCAGCCACAGGGTTTGAAAAACTGTTTTTT; CDR3: CASSATGFEKLFF
size: NA; V: TRBV11-2; D: NA; J: TRBJ2-1; DNA: TGTGCCAGCAGCTTAGCGGGAGACCGGGGGAATGAGCAGTTCTTC; CDR3: CASSLAGDRGNEQFF
size: NA; V: TRBV28; D: NA; J: TRBJ1-1; DNA: TGTGCCAGCAGTTTAAGGGGCTTTGGAAGTAACACTGAAGCTTTCTTT; CDR3: CASSLRGFGSNTEAFF
size: once; V: TRBV28; D: NA; J: TRBJ2-5; DNA: TGTGCCAGCAGTTGGCAGGGGTGGCAAGAGACCCAGTACTTC; CDR3: CASSWQGWQETQYF
size: NA; V: TRBV28; D: NA; J: TRBJ1-4; DNA: TGTGCCAGCGGGGGGACCGAAGGATACGAAAAACTGTTTTTT; CDR3: CASGGTEGYEKLFF
size: few; V: TRBV7-3; D: NA; J: TRBJ2-5; DNA: TGTGCCAGCAGTGATAACACAGGAGCTCAAGAGACCCAGTACTTC; CDR3: CASSDNTGAQETQYF
size: NA; V: TRBV29-1; D: NA; J: TRBJ2-7; DNA: TGCAGCGTTGAAGTATCGGGCTACGAGCAGTACTTC; CDR3: CSVEVSGYEQYF
size: NA; V: TRBV30; D: NA; J: TRBJ2-6; DNA: TGTGCCTGGAGGGGGGGACCCCGGAGACGAACCGGGGCCAACGGCCTGACTTTC; CDR3: CAWRGGPRRRTGANGLTF
size: NA; V: TRBV18; D: TRBD2; J: TRBJ2-7; DNA: TGTGCCAGCTCACCAAGGACGGCGGGGGGTACTCTCGAGCAGTACTTC; CDR3: CASSPRTAGGTLEQYF
size: NA; V: TRBV6-1; D: TRBD2; J: TRBJ2-1; DNA: TGTGCCAGCAGTGAGCGGGAGGCCTACAATGAGCAGTTCTTC; CDR3: CASSEREAYNEQFF
size: NA; V: TRBV6-1; D: TRBD2; J: TRBJ2-7; DNA: TGTGCCAGCTGGGAGGGAGTTTACGAGCAGTACTTC; CDR3: CASWEGVYEQYF